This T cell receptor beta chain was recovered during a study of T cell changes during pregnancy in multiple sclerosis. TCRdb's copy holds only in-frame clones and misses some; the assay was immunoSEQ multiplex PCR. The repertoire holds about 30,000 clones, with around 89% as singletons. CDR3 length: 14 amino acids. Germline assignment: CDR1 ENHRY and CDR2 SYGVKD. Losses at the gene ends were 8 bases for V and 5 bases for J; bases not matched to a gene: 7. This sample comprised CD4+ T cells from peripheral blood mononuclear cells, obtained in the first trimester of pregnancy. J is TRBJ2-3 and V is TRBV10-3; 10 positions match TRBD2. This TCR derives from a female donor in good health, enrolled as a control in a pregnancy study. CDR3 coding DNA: TGTGCCATCGGGGCGAGCGGGAGGGTAGATACGCAGTATTTT. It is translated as CAIGASGRVDTQYF.